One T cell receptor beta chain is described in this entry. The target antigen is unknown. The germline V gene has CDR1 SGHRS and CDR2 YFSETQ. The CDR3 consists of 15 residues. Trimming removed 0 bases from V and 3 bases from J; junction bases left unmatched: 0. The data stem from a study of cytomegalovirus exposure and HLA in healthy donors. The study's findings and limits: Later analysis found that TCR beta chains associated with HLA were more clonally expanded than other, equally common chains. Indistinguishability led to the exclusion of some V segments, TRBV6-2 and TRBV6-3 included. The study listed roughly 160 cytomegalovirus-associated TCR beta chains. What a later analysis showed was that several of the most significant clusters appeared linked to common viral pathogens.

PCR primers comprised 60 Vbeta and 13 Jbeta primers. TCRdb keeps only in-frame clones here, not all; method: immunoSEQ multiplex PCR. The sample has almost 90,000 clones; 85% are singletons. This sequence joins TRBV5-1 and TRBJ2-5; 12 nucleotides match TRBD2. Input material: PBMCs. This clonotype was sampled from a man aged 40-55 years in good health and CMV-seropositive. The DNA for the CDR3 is TGCGCCAGCAGCTTGGGACTAGCGGGAGAAGAGACCCAGTACTTC. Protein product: CASSLGLAGEETQYF.